This T cell receptor (beta chain) emerged from a study of response to subunit inactivated influenza vaccine. With regard to this clonotype: Its antigen remains unknown.

The study, taken as a whole, reports: After each seasonal influenza vaccination, few new T cells are recruited, the authors suggested.

TCRdb reanalysed the RT-PCR reads using MiXCR and keeps one entry per CDR3 protein. The sample comprises roughly 700,000 distinct CDR3 sequences, approximately 14% of which are singletons, and under 14% rests with the top ten. The source material was PBMCs from blood, sampled 11 to 12 days after vaccination. The TCR comes from a man between 50 and 59 years old who received an inactivated influenza vaccine.

The CDR3 region is CASSFSGRAREQYF. Written as DNA, the CDR3 is TGCGCCAGCAGCTTTAGCGGGAGGGCAAGAGAGCAGTACTTC. The chain couples TRBV5-1 to TRBJ2-7, with TRBD2 matching over 11 bases. Germline CDR1 is SGHRS and CDR2 is YFSETQ. This CDR3 region has 14 residues. Trimming removed 2 bases from V and 7 bases from J; junction bases left unmatched: 5. The whole variable domain, filled in from reference TRBV5-1 and TRBJ2-7, reads KAGVTQTPRYLIKTRGQQVTLSCSPISGHRSVSWYQQTPGQGLQFLFEYFSETQRNKGNFPGRFSGRQFSNSRSEMNVSTLELGDSALYLCASSFSGRAREQYFGPGTRLTVT.